Listed below are T cell receptor beta chains from one sample, sequenced in a study of siplizumab effects on memory and regulatory T cells. The protocol was immunoSEQ multiplex PCR, while the TCRdb copy is restricted to in-frame clones and leaves out a portion. The sample has approximately 9,600 clones, just over 45% seen once. These receptors have no known antigen. The specimen sequenced was CFSE-low (dividing) CD4+ T cells sorted from an allogeneic mixed lymphocyte reaction. The receptors derive from a human donor in good health; the cells came from an allogeneic mixed lymphocyte reaction. The CDR3 runs from the conserved cysteine through the conserved F or W. The order of the fields is clone size, D gene, CDR3 length, J gene, V gene, CDR3 protein, CDR3 DNA. The D gene is left open where the match is weak. Expanded clones are given a class, and other clones once, few, many or no size at all.

size: few
D: -
length: 14
J: TRBJ1-1
V: TRBV7-3
CDR3: CASSLGPLGYKAFF
DNA: TGTGCCAGCAGCTTAGGCCCCCTAGGGTATAAGGCTTTCTTT

size: -
D: -
length: 12
J: TRBJ2-7
V: TRBV2
CDR3: CANTDYPYEQYF
DNA: TGTGCCAACACGGACTACCCCTACGAGCAGTACTTC

size: medium-sized
D: -
length: 14
J: TRBJ1-2
V: TRBV2
CDR3: CASSEQGLGYGYTF
DNA: TGTGCCAGCAGTGAACAGGGTTTAGGCTATGGCTACACCTTC

size: once
D: -
length: 14
J: TRBJ1-2
V: TRBV28
CDR3: CASSFGLGNYGYTF
DNA: TGTGCCAGCAGTTTTGGACTGGGAAACTATGGCTACACCTTC

size: -
D: TRBD2
length: 15
J: TRBJ2-3
V: TRBV18
CDR3: CASSPALAGSDTQYF
DNA: TGTGCCAGCTCACCAGCACTAGCGGGATCAGATACGCAGTATTTT

size: -
D: -
length: 11
J: TRBJ2-5
V: TRBV11-2
CDR3: CASSPRETQYF
DNA: TGTGCCAGCAGCCCTAGGGAGACCCAGTACTTC

size: -
D: -
length: 12
J: TRBJ1-2
V: TRBV7-3
CDR3: CASSLGRSSYTF
DNA: TGTGCCAGCAGCTTAGGGCGGAGCAGCTACACCTTC

size: -
D: -
length: 14
J: TRBJ2-7
V: TRBV5-1
CDR3: CASSKTVVRGEQYF
DNA: TGCGCCAGCAGCAAGACAGTGGTCCGAGGGGAGCAGTACTTC

size: -
D: -
length: 13
J: TRBJ1-2
V: TRBV4-1
CDR3: CASSPAGLHGYTF
DNA: TGCGCCAGCAGCCCGGCGGGACTCCATGGCTACACCTTC

size: few
D: -
length: 13
J: TRBJ2-2
V: TRBV7-6
CDR3: CASSGQFSGELFF
DNA: TGTGCCAGCAGCGGACAGTTTAGCGGGGAGCTGTTTTTT

size: -
D: -
length: 16
J: TRBJ2-2
V: TRBV9
CDR3: CASSARQATNTGELFF
DNA: TGTGCCAGCAGCGCGCGACAGGCAACGAACACCGGGGAGCTGTTTTTT

size: -
D: -
length: 13
J: TRBJ2-2
V: TRBV6-6
CDR3: CASTTPNTGELFF
DNA: TGTGCCAGCACTACCCCTAACACCGGGGAGCTGTTTTTT

size: -
D: -
length: 15
J: TRBJ1-5
V: TRBV6-1
CDR3: CASSLGSGGYQPQHF
DNA: TGTGCCAGCAGTTTGGGGTCGGGCGGGTATCAGCCCCAGCATTTT

size: -
D: -
length: 14
J: TRBJ2-5
V: TRBV6-4
CDR3: CASSSSGGQRTQYF
DNA: TGTGCCAGCAGTTCCTCGGGGGGACAACGGACCCAGTACTTC

size: once
D: -
length: 14
J: TRBJ2-3
V: TRBV15
CDR3: CATSRDRVPDTQYF
DNA: TGTGCCACCAGCAGAGATAGGGTTCCAGATACGCAGTATTTT

size: -
D: TRBD2
length: 15
J: TRBJ2-3
V: TRBV2
CDR3: CATRPLAGVTDTQYF
DNA: TGTGCCACCCGGCCCTTAGCGGGAGTCACAGATACGCAGTATTTT

size: once
D: -
length: 12
J: TRBJ2-3
V: TRBV4-2
CDR3: CASSSGPDTQYF
DNA: TGTGCCAGCAGTTCGGGCCCAGATACGCAGTATTTT

size: -
D: -
length: 14
J: TRBJ2-5
V: TRBV5-4
CDR3: CASNFGGRGETQYF
DNA: TGTGCCAGCAACTTTGGGGGACGAGGAGAGACCCAGTACTTC

size: few
D: TRBD1
length: 16
J: TRBJ1-5
V: TRBV7-8
CDR3: CASSLELPGGNQPQHF
DNA: TGTGCCAGCAGCTTAGAACTGCCAGGGGGGAATCAGCCCCAGCATTTT

size: -
D: TRBD1
length: 15
J: TRBJ2-5
V: TRBV7-8
CDR3: CASSFDRGLGETQYF
DNA: TGTGCCAGCAGCTTCGACAGGGGTCTGGGAGAGACCCAGTACTTC

size: -
D: -
length: 15
J: TRBJ2-2
V: TRBV5-1
CDR3: CASTLGGVNTGELFF
DNA: TGCGCCAGCACTTTGGGGGGAGTAAACACCGGGGAGCTGTTTTTT

size: -
D: -
length: 14
J: TRBJ2-3
V: TRBV5-1
CDR3: CASSLQGRTDTQYF
DNA: TGCGCCAGCAGCTTGCAGGGGCGCACAGATACGCAGTATTTT

size: -
D: -
length: 12
J: TRBJ2-1
V: TRBV28
CDR3: CASVRNVNEQFF
DNA: TGTGCCAGCGTCAGGAACGTCAATGAGCAGTTCTTC